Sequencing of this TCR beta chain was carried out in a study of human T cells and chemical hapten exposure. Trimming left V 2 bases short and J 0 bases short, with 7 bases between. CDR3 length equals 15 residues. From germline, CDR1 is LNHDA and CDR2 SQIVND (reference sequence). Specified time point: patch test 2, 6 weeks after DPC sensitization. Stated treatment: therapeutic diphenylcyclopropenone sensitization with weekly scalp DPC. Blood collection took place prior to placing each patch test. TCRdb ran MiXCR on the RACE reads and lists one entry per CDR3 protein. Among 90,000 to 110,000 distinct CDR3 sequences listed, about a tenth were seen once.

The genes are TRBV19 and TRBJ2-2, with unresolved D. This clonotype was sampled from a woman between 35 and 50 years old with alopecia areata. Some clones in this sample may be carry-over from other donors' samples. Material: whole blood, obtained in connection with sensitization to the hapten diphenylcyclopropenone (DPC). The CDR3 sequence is CASSIMVSNTGELFF. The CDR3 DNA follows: TGTGCCAGTAGTATAATGGTCTCGAACACCGGGGAGCTGTTTTTT.